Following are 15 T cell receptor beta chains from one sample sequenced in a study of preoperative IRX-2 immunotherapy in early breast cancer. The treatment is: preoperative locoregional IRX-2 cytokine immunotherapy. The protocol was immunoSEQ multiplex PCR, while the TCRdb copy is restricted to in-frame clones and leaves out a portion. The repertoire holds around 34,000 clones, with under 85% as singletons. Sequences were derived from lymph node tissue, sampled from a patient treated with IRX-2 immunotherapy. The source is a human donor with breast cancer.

This chain's CDR3 is CASSIGYSYNSPLHF. In nucleotides, the CDR3 is TGTGCCAGTAGTATAGGGTACTCCTATAATTCACCCCTCCACTTT. The chain is built from TRBV19 and TRBJ1-6; D remains unclear. The germline gives CDR1 LNHDA, CDR2 SQIVND (reference sequence). The CDR3 is 15 amino acids. The V and J ends lost 1 base and 0 bases respectively, with 4 bases between them.

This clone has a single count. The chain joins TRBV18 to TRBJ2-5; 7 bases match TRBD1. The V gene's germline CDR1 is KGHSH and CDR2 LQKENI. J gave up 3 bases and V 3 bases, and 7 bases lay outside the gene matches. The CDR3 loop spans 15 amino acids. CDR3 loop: CASSPETGAEETQYF. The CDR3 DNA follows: TGTGCCAGCTCACCGGAAACAGGGGCCGAAGAGACCCAGTACTTC.

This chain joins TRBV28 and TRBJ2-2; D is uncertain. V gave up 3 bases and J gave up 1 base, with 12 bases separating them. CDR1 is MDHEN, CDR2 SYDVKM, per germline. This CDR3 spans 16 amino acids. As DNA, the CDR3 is TGTGCCAGCAGTTTTAGGTGGCAGTTGAACACCGGGGAGCTGTTTTTT. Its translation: CASSFRWQLNTGELFF.

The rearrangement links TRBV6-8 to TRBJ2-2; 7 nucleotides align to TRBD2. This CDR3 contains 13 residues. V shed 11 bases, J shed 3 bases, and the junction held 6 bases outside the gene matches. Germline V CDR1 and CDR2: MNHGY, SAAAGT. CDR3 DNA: TGTGCCCCAATCCGGGGGGACACCGGGGAGCTGTTTTTT. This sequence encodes CAPIRGDTGELFF.

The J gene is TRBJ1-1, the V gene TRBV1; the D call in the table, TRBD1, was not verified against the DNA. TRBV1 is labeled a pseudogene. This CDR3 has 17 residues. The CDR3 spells CASSQEGDTDRGLTAFF. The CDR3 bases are TGCGCCAGCAGCCAAGAAGGCGATACGGACAGGGGACTGACAGCTTTCTTT.

CDR3 sequence reads: CSVKDFKATNEKLFF. The CDR3 bases are TGCAGCGTGAAAGACTTCAAGGCAACTAATGAAAAACTGTTTTTT. This rearrangement joins TRBV29-1 to TRBJ1-4; unclear D gene. There are 15 residues in the CDR3. Trimming took off 6 bases at V and 0 bases at J, with 14 bases between the two ends. Per germline, CDR1 SQVTM and CDR2 ANQGSEA.

The CDR3 bases are TGCGCCAGCAGTACCCCTCTAGCGGGGATGTTCTACGAGCAGTACTTC. Its protein is CASSTPLAGMFYEQYF. This chain connects TRBV10-2 to TRBJ2-7, with TRBD2 matching 9 bases. From germline, CDR1 is WSHSY and CDR2 SAAADI. Unmatched junction bases numbered 11, after V lost 5 bases and J lost 3 bases. The CDR3 is made up of 16 amino acids.

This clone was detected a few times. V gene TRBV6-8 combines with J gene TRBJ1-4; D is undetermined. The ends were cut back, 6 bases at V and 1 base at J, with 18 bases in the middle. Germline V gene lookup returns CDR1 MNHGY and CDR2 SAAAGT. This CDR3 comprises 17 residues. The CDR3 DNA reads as TGTGCCAGCAGGGAGGGTGGCAGGCGGAAAACTAATGAAAAACTGTTTTTT. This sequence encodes CASREGGRRKTNEKLFF.

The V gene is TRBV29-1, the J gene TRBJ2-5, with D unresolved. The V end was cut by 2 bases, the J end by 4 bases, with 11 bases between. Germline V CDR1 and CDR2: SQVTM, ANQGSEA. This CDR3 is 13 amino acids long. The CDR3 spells CSVESQPGETQYF. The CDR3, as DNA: TGCAGCGTTGAATCACAGCCCGGAGAGACCCAGTACTTC. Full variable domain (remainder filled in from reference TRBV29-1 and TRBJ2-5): SAVISQKPSRDICQRGTSLTIQCQVDSQVTMMFWYRQQPGQSLTLIATANQGSEATYESGFVIDKFPISRPNLTFSTLTVSNMSPEDSSIYLCSVESQPGETQYFGPGTRLLVL.

The CDR3, as DNA: TGTGCCAGTAACGGCCTGCGGGAGTATAGCAATCAGCCCCAGCATTTT. Translated: CASNGLREYSNQPQHF. The chain is built from TRBV19 and TRBJ1-5; D is undetermined. Trimming left V 7 bases short and J 0 bases short, with 16 bases between. Germline lookup yields CDR1 LNHDA and CDR2 SQIVND (reference sequence). This CDR3 region has 16 residues.

The CDR3 is CASSQLIPGQGCNEQFF. CDR3 in DNA: TGCGCCAGCAGTCAACTCATCCCGGGACAGGGCTGCAATGAGCAGTTCTTC. The chain carries TRBV23-1 and TRBJ2-1; 9 positions match TRBD1. TRBV23-1 is an ORF; its function is uncertain. The CDR3 covers 17 residues. With 2 bases clipped from V and 6 bases from J, the junction kept 11 bases outside the gene matches.

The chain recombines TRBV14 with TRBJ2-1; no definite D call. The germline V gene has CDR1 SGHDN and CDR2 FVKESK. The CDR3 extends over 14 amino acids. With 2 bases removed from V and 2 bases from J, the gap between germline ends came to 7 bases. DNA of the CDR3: TGTGCCAGCAGCCAATTGGGGACCTACAATGAGCAGTTCTTC. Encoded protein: CASSQLGTYNEQFF.

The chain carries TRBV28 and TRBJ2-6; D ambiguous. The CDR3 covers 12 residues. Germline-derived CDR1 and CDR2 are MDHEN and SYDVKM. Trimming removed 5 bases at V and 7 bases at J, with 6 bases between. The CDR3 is CASSPIANVLTF. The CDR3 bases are TGTGCCAGCAGTCCCATAGCCAACGTCCTGACTTTC.

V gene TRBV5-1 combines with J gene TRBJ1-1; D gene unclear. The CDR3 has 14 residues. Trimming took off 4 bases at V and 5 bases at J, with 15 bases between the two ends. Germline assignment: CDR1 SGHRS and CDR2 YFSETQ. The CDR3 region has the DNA TGCGCCAGCAGCCAAGATTTAGGGTGGACTGAAGCTTTCTTT. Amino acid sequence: CASSQDLGWTEAFF.

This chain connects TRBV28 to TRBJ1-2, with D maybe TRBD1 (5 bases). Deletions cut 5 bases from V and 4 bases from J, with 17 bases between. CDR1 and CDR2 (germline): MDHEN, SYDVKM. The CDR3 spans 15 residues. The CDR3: CASSPHTYGGYGYTF. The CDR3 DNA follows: TGTGCCAGCAGTCCTCACACCTACGGGGGCTATGGCTACACCTTC.